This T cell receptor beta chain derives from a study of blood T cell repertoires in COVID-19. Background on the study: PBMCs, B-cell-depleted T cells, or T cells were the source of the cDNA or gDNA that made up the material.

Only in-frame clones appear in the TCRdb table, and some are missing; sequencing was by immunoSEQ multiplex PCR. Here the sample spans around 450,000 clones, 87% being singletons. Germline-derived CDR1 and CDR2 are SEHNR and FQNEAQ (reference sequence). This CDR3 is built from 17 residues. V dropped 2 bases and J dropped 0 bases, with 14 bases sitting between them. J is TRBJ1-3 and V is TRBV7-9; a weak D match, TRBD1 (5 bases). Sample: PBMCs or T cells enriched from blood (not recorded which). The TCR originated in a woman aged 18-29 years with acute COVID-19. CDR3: CASSLMDTLTSGNTIYF. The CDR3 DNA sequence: TGTGCCAGCAGCTTAATGGACACACTCACCTCTGGAAACACCATATATTTT.